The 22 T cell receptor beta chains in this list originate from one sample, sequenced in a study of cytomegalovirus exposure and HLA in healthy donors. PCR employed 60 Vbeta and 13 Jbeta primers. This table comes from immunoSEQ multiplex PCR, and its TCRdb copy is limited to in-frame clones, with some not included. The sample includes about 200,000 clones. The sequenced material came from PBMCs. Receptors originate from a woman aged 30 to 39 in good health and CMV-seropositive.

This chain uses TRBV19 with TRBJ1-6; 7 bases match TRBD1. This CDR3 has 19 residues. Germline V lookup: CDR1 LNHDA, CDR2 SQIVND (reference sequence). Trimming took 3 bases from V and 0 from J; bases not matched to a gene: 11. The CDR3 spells CASSIDRVPGSSYNSPLHF. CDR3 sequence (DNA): TGTGCCAGTAGTATCGACAGGGTGCCTGGAAGCTCCTATAATTCACCCCTCCACTTT.

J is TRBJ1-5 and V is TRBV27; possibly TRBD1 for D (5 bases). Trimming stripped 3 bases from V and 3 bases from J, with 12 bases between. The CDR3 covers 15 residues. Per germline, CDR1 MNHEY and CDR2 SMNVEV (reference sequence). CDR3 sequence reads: CASSLKGANNQPQHF. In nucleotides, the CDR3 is TGTGCCAGCAGTTTGAAAGGGGCCAACAATCAGCCCCAGCATTTT.

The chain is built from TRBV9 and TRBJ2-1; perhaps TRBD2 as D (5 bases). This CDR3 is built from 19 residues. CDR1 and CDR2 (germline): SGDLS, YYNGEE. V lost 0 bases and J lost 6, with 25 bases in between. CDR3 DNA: TGTGCCAGCAGCGTAGTTGTCGCCCAAACTCTGTGCCGGGGCAATGAGCAGTTCTTC. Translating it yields CASSVVVAQTLCRGNEQFF. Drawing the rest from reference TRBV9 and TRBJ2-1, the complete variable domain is DSGVTQTPKHLITATGQRVTLRCSPRSGDLSVYWYQQSLDQGLQFLIQYYNGEERAKGNILERFSAQQFPDLHSELNLSSLELGDSALYFCASSVVVAQTLCRGNEQFFGPGTRLTVL.

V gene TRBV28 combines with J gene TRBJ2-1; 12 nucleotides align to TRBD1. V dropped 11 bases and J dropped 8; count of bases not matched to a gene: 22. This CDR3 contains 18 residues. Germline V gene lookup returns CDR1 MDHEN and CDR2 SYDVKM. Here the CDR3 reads CAGGSITGQGAPRDEQFF. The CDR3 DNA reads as TGTGCCGGGGGATCTATTACGGGACAGGGGGCCCCTCGTGATGAGCAGTTCTTC.

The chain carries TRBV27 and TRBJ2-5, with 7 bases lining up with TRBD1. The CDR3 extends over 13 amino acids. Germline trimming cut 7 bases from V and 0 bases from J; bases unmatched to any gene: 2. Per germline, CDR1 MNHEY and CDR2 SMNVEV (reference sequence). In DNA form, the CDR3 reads TGTGCCAGCATAGGACAGGACCAAGAGACCCAGTACTTC. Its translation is CASIGQDQETQYF.

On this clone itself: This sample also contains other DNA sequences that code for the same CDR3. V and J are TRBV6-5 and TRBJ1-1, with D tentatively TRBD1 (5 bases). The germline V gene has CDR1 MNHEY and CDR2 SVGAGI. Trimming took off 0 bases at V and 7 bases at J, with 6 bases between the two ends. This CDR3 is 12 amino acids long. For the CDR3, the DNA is TGTGCCAGCAGTTACTCGGGGGGTGAAGCTTTCTTT. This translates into CASSYSGGEAFF.

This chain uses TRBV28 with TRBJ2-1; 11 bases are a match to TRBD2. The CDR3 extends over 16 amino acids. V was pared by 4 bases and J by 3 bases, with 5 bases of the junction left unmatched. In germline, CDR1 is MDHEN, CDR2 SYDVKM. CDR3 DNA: TGTGCCAGCAGTTCCGGACTAGCGGGCAGCTACAATGAGCAGTTCTTC. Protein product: CASSSGLAGSYNEQFF. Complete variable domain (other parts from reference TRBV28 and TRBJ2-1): DVKVTQSSRYLVKRTGEKVFLECVQDMDHENMFWYRQDPGLGLRLIYFSYDVKMKEKGDIPEGYSVSREKKERFSLILESASTNQTSMYLCASSSGLAGSYNEQFFGPGTRLTVL.

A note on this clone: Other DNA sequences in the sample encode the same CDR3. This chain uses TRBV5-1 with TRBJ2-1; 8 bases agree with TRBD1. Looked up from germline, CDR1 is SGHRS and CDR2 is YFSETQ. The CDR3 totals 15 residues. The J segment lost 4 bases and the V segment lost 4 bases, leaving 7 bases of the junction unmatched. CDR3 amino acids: CASSPGQGSYNEQFF. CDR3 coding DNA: TGCGCCAGCAGCCCAGGACAGGGATCGTACAATGAGCAGTTCTTC.

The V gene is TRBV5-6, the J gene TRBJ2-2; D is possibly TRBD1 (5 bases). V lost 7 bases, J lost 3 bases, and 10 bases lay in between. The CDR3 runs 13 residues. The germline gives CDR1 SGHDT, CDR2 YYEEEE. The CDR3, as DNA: TGTGCCAGCGTGGGGCCGGACACCGGGGAGCTGTTTTTT. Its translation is CASVGPDTGELFF.

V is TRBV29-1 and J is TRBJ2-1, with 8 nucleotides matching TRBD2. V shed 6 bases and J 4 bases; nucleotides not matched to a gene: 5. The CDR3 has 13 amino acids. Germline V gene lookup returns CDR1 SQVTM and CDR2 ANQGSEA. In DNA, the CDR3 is TGCAGCGTCCGGGGGGGGACTTACAATGAGCAGTTCTTC. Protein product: CSVRGGTYNEQFF.

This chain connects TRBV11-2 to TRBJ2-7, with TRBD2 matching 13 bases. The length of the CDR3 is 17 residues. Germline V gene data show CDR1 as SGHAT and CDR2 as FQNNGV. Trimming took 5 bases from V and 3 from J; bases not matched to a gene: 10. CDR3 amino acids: CASSGWTSGSVSYEQYF. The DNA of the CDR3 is TGTGCCAGCAGCGGATGGACTAGCGGGAGTGTAAGCTACGAGCAGTACTTC.

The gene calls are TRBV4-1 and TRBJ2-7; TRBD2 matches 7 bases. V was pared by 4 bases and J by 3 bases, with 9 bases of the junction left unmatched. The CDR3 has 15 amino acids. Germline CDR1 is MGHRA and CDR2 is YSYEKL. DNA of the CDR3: TGCGCCAGCAGCCCCTACAGCGGGGCTCTCTACGAGCAGTACTTC. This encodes CASSPYSGALYEQYF.

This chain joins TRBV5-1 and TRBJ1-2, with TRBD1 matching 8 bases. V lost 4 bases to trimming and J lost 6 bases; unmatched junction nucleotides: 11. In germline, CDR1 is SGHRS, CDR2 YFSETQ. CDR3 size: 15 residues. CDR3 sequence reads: CASSLTGQGWDGYTF. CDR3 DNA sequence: TGCGCCAGCAGCCTCACCGGACAGGGTTGGGATGGCTACACCTTC.

The CDR3 nucleotides are TGTGCCAGCAGCTTCGCGGGGGGTTCCACAGATACGCAGTATTTT. As protein: CASSFAGGSTDTQYF. V usage is TRBV5-4 and J usage is TRBJ2-3, with 8 bases fitting TRBD2. The germline gives CDR1 SGHNT, CDR2 YYREEE (reference sequence). This CDR3 comprises 15 residues. V shed 2 bases and J 2 bases; nucleotides not matched to a gene: 4.

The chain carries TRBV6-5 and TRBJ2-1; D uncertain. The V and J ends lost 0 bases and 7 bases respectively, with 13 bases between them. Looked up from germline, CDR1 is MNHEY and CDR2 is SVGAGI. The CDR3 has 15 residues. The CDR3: CASSYSFAVGNEQFF. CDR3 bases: TGTGCCAGCAGTTACTCGTTCGCCGTCGGTAATGAGCAGTTCTTC.

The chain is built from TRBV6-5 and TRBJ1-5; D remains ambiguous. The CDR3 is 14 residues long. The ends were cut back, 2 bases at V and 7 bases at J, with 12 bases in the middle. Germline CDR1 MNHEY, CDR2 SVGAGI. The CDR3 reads CASSYAGSDQPQHF. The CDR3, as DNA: TGTGCCAGCAGTTACGCGGGGTCGGACCAGCCCCAGCATTTT.

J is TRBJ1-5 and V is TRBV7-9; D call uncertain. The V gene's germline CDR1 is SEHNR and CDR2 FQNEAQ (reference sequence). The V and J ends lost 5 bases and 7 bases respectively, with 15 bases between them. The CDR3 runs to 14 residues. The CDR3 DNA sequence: TGTGCCAGCAGCCTACAGACCGACGAGCAGCCCCAGCATTTT. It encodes CASSLQTDEQPQHF.

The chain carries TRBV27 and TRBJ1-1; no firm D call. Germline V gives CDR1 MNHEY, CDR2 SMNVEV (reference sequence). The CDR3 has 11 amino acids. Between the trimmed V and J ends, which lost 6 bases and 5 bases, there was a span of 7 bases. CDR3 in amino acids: CASSRGTEAFF. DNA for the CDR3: TGTGCCAGCAGCCGCGGGACTGAAGCTTTCTTT.

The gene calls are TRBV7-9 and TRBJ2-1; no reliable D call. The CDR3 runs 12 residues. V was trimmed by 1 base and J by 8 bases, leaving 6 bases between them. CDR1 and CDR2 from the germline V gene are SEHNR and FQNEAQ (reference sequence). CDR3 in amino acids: CASSLVPDEQFF. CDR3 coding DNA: TGTGCCAGCAGCTTAGTTCCGGATGAGCAGTTCTTC. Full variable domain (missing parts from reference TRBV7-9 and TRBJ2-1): DTGVSQNPRHKITKRGQNVTFRCDPISEHNRLYWYRQTLGQGPEFLTYFQNEAQLEKSRLLSDRFSAERPKGSFSTLEIQRTEQGDSAMYLCASSLVPDEQFFGPGTRLTVL.

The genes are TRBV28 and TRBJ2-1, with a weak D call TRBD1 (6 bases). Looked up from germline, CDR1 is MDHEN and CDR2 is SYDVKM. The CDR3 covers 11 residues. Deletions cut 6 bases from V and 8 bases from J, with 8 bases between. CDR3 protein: CASRRTDEQFF. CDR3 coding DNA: TGTGCCAGCAGGCGGACAGATGAGCAGTTCTTC.

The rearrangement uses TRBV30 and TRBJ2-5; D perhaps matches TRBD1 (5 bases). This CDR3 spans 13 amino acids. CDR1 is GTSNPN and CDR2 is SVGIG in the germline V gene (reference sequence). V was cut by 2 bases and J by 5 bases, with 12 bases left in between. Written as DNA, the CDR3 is TGTGCCTGGAGTTTAGGGCCAGGGGAGACCCAGTACTTC. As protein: CAWSLGPGETQYF.

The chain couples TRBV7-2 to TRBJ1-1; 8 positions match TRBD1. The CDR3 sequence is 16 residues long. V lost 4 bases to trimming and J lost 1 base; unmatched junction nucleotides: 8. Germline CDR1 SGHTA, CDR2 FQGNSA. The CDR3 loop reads CASSSPPGTGNTEAFF. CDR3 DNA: TGTGCCAGCAGCTCTCCACCGGGGACAGGGAACACTGAAGCTTTCTTT.